Below, 24 T cell receptor beta chains from the same sample are listed, as sequenced in a study of blood T cell repertoires in COVID-19. Using immunoSEQ multiplex PCR, the repertoire was profiled, and TCRdb retains in-frame clones only, with some absent. The sample has about 100,000 clones, around 74% seen once. The sample comprised peripheral blood. Receptor source: a woman over 75 with active or convalescent COVID-19.

To note about this clone: This may stem from a read error, because a much larger clone lies one nucleotide away. In DNA form, the CDR3 reads TGTGCCAGCAGGGGACAGGGGAACACTGAAGCTTTCTTT. It encodes CASRGQGNTEAFF. The chain carries TRBV11-3 and TRBJ1-1; 9 positions agree with TRBD1. Germline lookup yields CDR1 SGHNT and CDR2 YENEEA. Trimming at V came to 6 bases and at J to 1 base, leaving 0 bases not matched to a gene. The CDR3 is made up of 13 amino acids. The entire variable domain, with the rest obtained from reference TRBV11-3 and TRBJ1-1, is as follows: EAGVVQSPRYKIIEKKQPVAFWCNPISGHNTLYWYLQNLGQGPELLIRYENEEAVDDSQLPKDRFSAERLKGVDSTLKIQPAELGDSAVYLCASRGQGNTEAFFGQGTRLTVV.

The genes are TRBV10-3 and TRBJ1-2; D possibly corresponds to TRBD1 (6 bases). CDR1 ENHRY and CDR2 SYGVKD come from the germline V gene. Trimming removed 4 bases from V and 2 bases from J, with 14 bases in between. The CDR3 has 15 amino acids. Written as DNA, the CDR3 is TGTGCCATCAGTGCTCAGGGGAAAAACAACTATGGCTACACCTTC. Translating gives CAISAQGKNNYGYTF.

The CDR3 reads CASSLSSGYTDTQYF. DNA for the CDR3: TGTGCCAGCAGCTTATCGTCGGGTTACACAGATACGCAGTATTTT. V and J are TRBV7-6 and TRBJ2-3, with D uncertain. Trimming removed 2 bases from V and 2 bases from J, with 11 bases in between. Germline V lookup: CDR1 SGHVS, CDR2 FNYEAQ. The CDR3 is made up of 15 amino acids. The whole variable domain, filled in from reference TRBV7-6 and TRBJ2-3, reads GAGVSQSPRYKVTKRGQDVALRCDPISGHVSLYWYRQALGQGPEFLTYFNYEAQQDKSGLPNDRFSAERPEGSISTLTIQRTEQRDSAMYRCASSLSSGYTDTQYFGPGTRLTVL.

The genes are TRBV11-3 and TRBJ2-7; 7 bases align to TRBD1. The CDR3 is made up of 13 amino acids. Germline-derived CDR1 and CDR2 are SGHNT and YENEEA. V lost 5 bases, J lost 6 bases, and 7 bases stayed unmatched. The CDR3 sequence: CASSQRTGSEQYF. The CDR3 nucleotides read TGTGCCAGCAGCCAACGGACAGGTAGCGAGCAGTACTTC.

The rearrangement uses TRBV2 and TRBJ1-2; a possible D gene is TRBD1 (5 bases). CDR1 and CDR2 (germline): SNHLY, FYNNEI. The CDR3 has 12 residues. V dropped 4 bases and J dropped 5 bases, with 8 bases sitting between them. In DNA form, the CDR3 reads TGTGCCAGCAGTGGGACACTTTATGGCTACACCTTC. The encoded protein is CASSGTLYGYTF.

This clone was counted a few times. The rearrangement uses TRBV19 and TRBJ1-5, with D possibly being TRBD1 (6 bases). The V gene lost 4 bases and the J gene lost 4 bases, with 8 bases spanning the gap. Germline CDR1 LNHDA, CDR2 SQIVND (reference sequence). The CDR3 is made up of 13 amino acids. The CDR3 here is CASSNRENQPQHF. CDR3 sequence (DNA): TGTGCCAGTAGTAACAGGGAAAATCAGCCCCAGCATTTT.

J is TRBJ2-1 and V is TRBV7-9, with D tentatively TRBD1 (5 bases). The ends were cut back, 4 bases at V and 8 bases at J, with 12 bases in the middle. The CDR3 sequence is 13 residues long. In germline, CDR1 is SEHNR, CDR2 FQNEAQ (reference sequence). The CDR3 sequence: CASSSTGADEQFF. CDR3 bases: TGTGCCAGCAGCTCCACAGGAGCCGATGAGCAGTTCTTC.

The chain recombines TRBV9 with TRBJ1-4; 7 positions match TRBD1. This CDR3 spans 14 amino acids. V lost 0 bases to trimming and J lost 8 bases; unmatched junction nucleotides: 4. Germline V CDR1 and CDR2: SGDLS, YYNGEE. The CDR3, as DNA: TGTGCCAGCAGCGTAGGGGGGACAGACGAAAAACTGTTTTTT. It yields the protein CASSVGGTDEKLFF.

The chain employs TRBV9 and TRBJ1-4; 9 bases map to TRBD1. This CDR3 comprises 15 residues. Germline assignment: CDR1 SGDLS and CDR2 YYNGEE. Unmatched junction bases numbered 6, after V lost 4 bases and J lost 5 bases. The CDR3 reads CASSPLQGANEKLFF. As DNA, the CDR3 is TGTGCCAGCAGCCCCCTACAGGGGGCAAATGAAAAACTGTTTTTT.

The J gene is TRBJ1-3, the V gene TRBV4-2, with D possibly matching TRBD1 (6 bases). The CDR3 length is 18 residues. Trimming removed 0 bases from V and 1 base from J, with 16 bases in between. The germline CDR1 and CDR2 sequences are LGHNA and YNFKEQ. CDR3: CASSQDPPGVFSGNTIYF. The CDR3, as DNA: TGTGCCAGCAGCCAAGATCCTCCAGGGGTTTTTTCTGGAAACACCATATATTTT.

The chain is built from TRBV28 and TRBJ2-7, with 8 bases matching TRBD2. V lost 7 bases, J lost 3 bases, and 5 bases stayed unmatched. The CDR3 has 13 amino acids. The germline V gene encodes CDR1 MDHEN and CDR2 SYDVKM. The CDR3 reads CASMYGRVYEQYF. The DNA for the CDR3 is TGTGCCAGCATGTACGGGAGGGTCTACGAGCAGTACTTC.

The rearrangement links TRBV19 to TRBJ2-7, with D tentatively TRBD2 (6 bases). The CDR3 length is 15 residues. Per germline, CDR1 LNHDA and CDR2 SQIVND (reference sequence). Between the trimmed V and J ends, which lost 5 bases and 6 bases, there was a span of 20 bases. CDR3 amino acids: CASSALGRVNSEQYF. The CDR3 bases are TGTGCCAGTAGTGCCCTCGGGAGAGTCAACTCCGAGCAGTACTTC.

V usage is TRBV9 and J usage is TRBJ1-3; the D is unclear. The CDR3 has 16 residues. The germline V gene has CDR1 SGDLS and CDR2 YYNGEE. Trimming removed 4 bases from V and 2 bases from J, with 16 bases in between. The CDR3 DNA follows: TGTGCCAGCAGCCCGCTGGGCGGGGTCGCTGGAAACACCATATATTTT. This gives the protein CASSPLGGVAGNTIYF.

The V and J genes are TRBV5-1 and TRBJ2-6, with D perhaps matching TRBD2 (5 bases). Germline V gene data show CDR1 as SGHRS and CDR2 as YFSETQ. This CDR3 comprises 15 residues. V was cut by 4 bases and J by 0 bases, with 8 bases left in between. CDR3 sequence: CASSPGNSGANVLTF. The CDR3 DNA reads TGCGCCAGCAGCCCCGGGAACTCTGGGGCCAACGTCCTGACTTTC.

The gene calls are TRBV7-8 and TRBJ2-5; TRBD1 aligns across 9 bases. CDR1 and CDR2 from the germline V gene are SGHVS and FQNEAQ. The CDR3 runs to 15 residues. Trimming removed 3 bases from V and 5 bases from J; junction bases left unmatched: 7. CDR3 protein: CASSFPGQGVETQYF. The CDR3, as DNA: TGTGCCAGCAGCTTTCCGGGACAGGGTGTGGAGACCCAGTACTTC.

This clone came up a few times. The chain joins TRBV7-8 to TRBJ2-1; 7 bases are shared with TRBD2. This CDR3 spans 16 amino acids. Germline V gene lookup returns CDR1 SGHVS and CDR2 FQNEAQ. With 5 bases clipped from V and 0 bases from J, the junction kept 7 bases outside the gene matches. The CDR3 protein is CASSPEAGSSYNEQFF. The CDR3 coding sequence is TGTGCCAGCAGCCCTGAAGCGGGATCCTCCTACAATGAGCAGTTCTTC.

The V call is TRBV4-1, the J call TRBJ1-3; 8 bases align to TRBD1. V shed 1 base and J 2 bases; nucleotides not matched to a gene: 7. This CDR3 has 17 residues. Per the germline V gene, CDR1 is MGHRA and CDR2 is YSYEKL. CDR3 nucleotide sequence: TGCGCCAGCAGCCAAGGGACTCTGACAGGGGCTGGAAACACCATATATTTT. It is translated as CASSQGTLTGAGNTIYF.

A single count supports this clone. CDR3 sequence (DNA): TGTGCCAGTAGGGACAGGGCGTACGGGGCCAACGTCCTGACTTTC. Protein sequence: CASRDRAYGANVLTF. The chain is built from TRBV19 and TRBJ2-6, with 8 positions matching TRBD1. J gave up 4 bases and V 6 bases, and 5 bases lay outside the gene matches. The CDR3 length is 15 residues. From germline, CDR1 is LNHDA and CDR2 SQIVND (reference sequence).

The chain has TRBV7-9 and TRBJ1-2, with no clear D. Germline lookup yields CDR1 SEHNR and CDR2 FQNEAQ (reference sequence). The CDR3 length is 13 residues. V gave up 3 bases and J gave up 2 bases, with 7 bases separating them. This CDR3 reads CASSFYSNYGYTF. The CDR3, as DNA: TGTGCCAGCAGCTTTTATTCGAACTATGGCTACACCTTC.

The chain has TRBV29-1 and TRBJ2-5, with D tentatively TRBD1 (5 bases). This CDR3 region has 12 residues. Germline CDR1 and CDR2: SQVTM and ANQGSEA. Trimming stripped 6 bases from V and 2 bases from J, with 10 bases between. The CDR3 is CSVDRQQETQYF. Written as DNA, the CDR3 is TGCAGCGTAGACCGACAGCAAGAGACCCAGTACTTC. Variable domain in full (rest from reference TRBV29-1 and TRBJ2-5): SAVISQKPSRDICQRGTSLTIQCQVDSQVTMMFWYRQQPGQSLTLIATANQGSEATYESGFVIDKFPISRPNLTFSTLTVSNMSPEDSSIYLCSVDRQQETQYFGPGTRLLVL.

This clone appeared a few times. This chain links TRBV2 with TRBJ2-2, with D perhaps TRBD1 (5 bases). V lost 7 bases and J lost 3, with 15 bases in between. Germline V lookup: CDR1 SNHLY, CDR2 FYNNEI. There are 15 residues in the CDR3. CDR3 region: CASNSQGRDTGELFF. In DNA form, the CDR3 reads TGTGCCAGCAATTCTCAGGGAAGGGACACCGGGGAGCTGTTTTTT.

The chain uses TRBV27 and TRBJ2-3; TRBD2 aligns across 11 bases. The CDR3 consists of 17 residues. Trimming removed 1 base from V and 5 bases from J; junction bases left unmatched: 8. The germline CDR1 and CDR2 sequences are MNHEY and SMNVEV (reference sequence). CDR3 sequence: CASSLWTSGPGIDTQYF. The CDR3 nucleotides read TGTGCCAGCAGTTTATGGACTAGCGGGCCCGGGATAGATACGCAGTATTTT.

The CDR3 sequence: CAISESRQGKEKLFF. Written as DNA, the CDR3 is TGTGCCATCAGTGAGTCGAGACAGGGAAAGGAAAAACTGTTTTTT. V usage is TRBV10-3 and J usage is TRBJ1-4; TRBD1 agrees at 7 bases. Germline lookup yields CDR1 ENHRY and CDR2 SYGVKD. The CDR3 runs 15 residues. The junction had 6 bases not matched to a gene; V was cut back by 0 bases and J by 8 bases.

The V call is TRBV19, the J call TRBJ1-5; D might be TRBD1 (6 bases). Germline V gene data show CDR1 as LNHDA and CDR2 as SQIVND (reference sequence). CDR3 length: 13 residues. Trimming stripped 5 bases from V and 7 bases from J, with 12 bases between. The CDR3 region is CASSVTGFQPQHF. The CDR3 DNA reads TGTGCCAGTAGTGTTACAGGGTTCCAGCCCCAGCATTTT.